This is a list of T cell receptor beta chains from one sample in a study of cytomegalovirus exposure and HLA in healthy donors. Measured with immunoSEQ multiplex PCR; TCRdb has only the in-frame clones, and not every one. The sample lists roughly 200,000 clones, about three quarters occurring once. Sequenced material: PBMCs. All receptors come from a woman aged 55-70 years in good health and CMV-seropositive. CDR3s include the opening cysteine and the closing phenylalanine or tryptophan. The D gene is left open where the match is weak. A clone size is listed for some rows: how often the clone was seen (once, few, many), or a class if it is expanded.

j_call clone_size v_call d_call cdr3_aa cdr3_nt
TRBJ2-7 once TRBV29-1 NA CSVGRDNFYEQYF TGCAGCGTTGGTAGGGACAATTTCTACGAGCAGTACTTC
TRBJ2-7 NA TRBV5-8 TRBD2 CASSGGLAGVGEQYF TGTGCCAGCAGCGGAGGACTAGCGGGAGTCGGCGAGCAGTACTTC
TRBJ2-5 once TRBV5-4 TRBD2 CASSRTSGSQETQYF TGTGCCAGCAGCCGGACTAGCGGGTCCCAAGAGACCCAGTACTTC
TRBJ2-2 few TRBV6-1 TRBD1 CASRPGTGNTGELFF TGTGCCAGCCGTCCCGGGACAGGGAACACCGGGGAGCTGTTTTTT
TRBJ1-6 NA TRBV19 TRBD1 CASSRPGQQRLLGDSPLHF TGTGCCAGTAGTAGACCGGGACAGCAACGACTCCTAGGAGATTCACCCCTCCACTTT
TRBJ2-2 NA TRBV19 NA CATSGWDSFENLNTGELFF TGTGCCACCTCAGGTTGGGACTCCTTCGAAAACTTAAATACCGGGGAGCTGTTTTTT
TRBJ2-1 NA TRBV5-1 TRBD2 CASSLGQTSGYNEQFF TGCGCCAGCAGCTTGGGTCAGACTAGCGGCTACAATGAGCAGTTCTTC
TRBJ2-3 NA TRBV7-9 TRBD2 CASSPGLAETDTQYF TGTGCCAGCAGCCCCGGGCTAGCGGAGACAGATACGCAGTATTTT
TRBJ1-5 NA TRBV25-1 NA CASSPPGGNQPQHF TGTGCCAGCAGTCCACCCGGAGGCAATCAGCCCCAGCATTTT
TRBJ1-6 NA TRBV2 NA CASSGGTHNSPLHF TGTGCCAGCAGTGGAGGTACCCATAATTCACCCCTCCACTTT
TRBJ1-1 few TRBV20-1 NA CSAIKNTEAFF TGCAGTGCTATAAAGAACACTGAAGCTTTCTTT
TRBJ1-2 NA TRBV6-5 NA CASKHGYTF TGTGCCTCGAAGCATGGCTACACCTTC
TRBJ2-3 NA TRBV6-5 TRBD2 CASSQLAGGDTQYF TGTGCCAGCAGTCAACTAGCGGGGGGAGATACGCAGTATTTT
TRBJ2-3 few TRBV29-1 NA CSVEGDTSLGGTDTQYF TGCAGCGTTGAAGGGGACACTTCGCTGGGTGGCACAGATACGCAGTATTTT
TRBJ2-3 NA TRBV27 TRBD2 CASTLSGGSSTDTQYF TGTGCCAGCACGCTTAGCGGGGGGTCTAGCACAGATACGCAGTATTTT
TRBJ1-1 NA TRBV5-4 TRBD1 CASSLEAGGDTEAFF TGTGCCAGCAGCTTGGAGGCAGGGGGAGACACTGAAGCTTTCTTT
TRBJ2-1 NA TRBV10-1 TRBD2 CASSTGTSGRKNEQFF TGCGCCAGCAGTACCGGGACTAGCGGGAGAAAGAATGAGCAGTTCTTC
TRBJ1-2 NA TRBV7-9 NA CASSLAPRGGYTF TGTGCCAGCAGCTTAGCTCCTAGAGGTGGCTACACCTTC
TRBJ1-2 NA TRBV5-1 TRBD1 CATNIGTGASNYGYTF TGCGCCACCAACATAGGGACAGGAGCCTCTAACTATGGCTACACCTTC
TRBJ2-7 NA TRBV27 TRBD1 CASSPTGGYEQYF TGTGCCAGCAGTCCCACAGGGGGCTACGAGCAGTACTTC
TRBJ2-7 once TRBV19 NA CASRSFHRESGEQYF TGTGCCAGTAGATCTTTTCACCGGGAATCCGGCGAGCAGTACTTC
TRBJ1-2 NA TRBV28 NA CASSWAIYGYTF TGTGCCAGCAGTTGGGCTATCTATGGCTACACCTTC
TRBJ1-1 NA TRBV28 NA CASWSVNTEAFF TGTGCCAGCTGGTCAGTGAACACTGAAGCTTTCTTT
TRBJ2-1 once TRBV30 NA CAWSGQASTYNEQFF TGTGCCTGGAGTGGACAGGCCTCAACCTACAATGAGCAGTTCTTC
TRBJ2-1 NA TRBV10-3 NA CATLDKIYNEQFF TGTGCCACCCTCGACAAAATATACAATGAGCAGTTCTTC
TRBJ2-7 once TRBV11-2 NA CASSFGGNIYEQYF TGTGCCAGCAGCTTTGGGGGGAACATCTACGAGCAGTACTTC
TRBJ2-3 NA TRBV5-5 TRBD2 CASSVTGTSVWDTQYF TGTGCCAGCAGCGTCACCGGGACTAGCGTATGGGATACGCAGTATTTT
TRBJ2-2 NA TRBV7-2 NA CASSLYRAGNTGELFF TGTGCCAGCAGCTTATATCGGGCGGGGAACACCGGGGAGCTGTTTTTT
TRBJ1-3 once TRBV28 NA CASRGALGNTIYF TGTGCCAGCCGCGGGGCTCTGGGAAACACCATATATTTT
TRBJ2-2 NA TRBV29-1 NA CSVRHAGELFF TGCAGCGTTCGACATGCCGGGGAGCTGTTTTTT
TRBJ2-7 NA TRBV2 NA CASSEQGGQYF TGTGCCAGCAGTGAACAGGGCGGGCAGTACTTC
TRBJ1-4 NA TRBV7-2 NA CASSLQAGGEGKLFF TGTGCCAGCAGCCTCCAGGCCGGAGGGGAGGGGAAACTGTTTTTT
TRBJ2-7 NA TRBV28 NA CASSLVSQVYEQYF TGTGCCAGCAGTTTAGTCAGCCAGGTCTACGAGCAGTACTTC
TRBJ2-1 NA TRBV11-3 NA CASSSHRDSDYNEQFF TGTGCCAGCAGCTCGCACCGGGACTCAGACTACAATGAGCAGTTCTTC
TRBJ1-6 NA TRBV7-9 NA CASSLLGSSYNSPLHF TGTGCCAGCAGCTTATTAGGGAGCTCCTATAATTCACCCCTCCACTTT
TRBJ2-5 NA TRBV9 TRBD2 CASSLGTSGGSQETQYF TGTGCCAGCAGCCTCGGGACTAGCGGGGGATCCCAAGAGACCCAGTACTTC
TRBJ2-3 NA TRBV7-2 TRBD2 CASSLLAGDDTQYF TGTGCCAGCAGCTTACTAGCGGGGGACGATACGCAGTATTTT
TRBJ1-1 NA TRBV28 TRBD1 CASSFRGQVEAFF TGTGCCAGCAGTTTCCGGGGACAGGTTGAAGCTTTCTTT
TRBJ1-1 NA TRBV5-1 TRBD1 CASSEPGGEAFF TGCGCCAGCAGCGAGCCAGGGGGTGAAGCTTTCTTT
TRBJ2-5 few TRBV7-2 NA CASSLGGQEYF TGTGCCAGCAGCTTAGGGGGGCAAGAGTACTTC
TRBJ1-1 NA TRBV15 NA CATSSTLGPGTEAFF TGTGCCACCAGCAGCACCCTGGGTCCAGGCACTGAAGCTTTCTTT